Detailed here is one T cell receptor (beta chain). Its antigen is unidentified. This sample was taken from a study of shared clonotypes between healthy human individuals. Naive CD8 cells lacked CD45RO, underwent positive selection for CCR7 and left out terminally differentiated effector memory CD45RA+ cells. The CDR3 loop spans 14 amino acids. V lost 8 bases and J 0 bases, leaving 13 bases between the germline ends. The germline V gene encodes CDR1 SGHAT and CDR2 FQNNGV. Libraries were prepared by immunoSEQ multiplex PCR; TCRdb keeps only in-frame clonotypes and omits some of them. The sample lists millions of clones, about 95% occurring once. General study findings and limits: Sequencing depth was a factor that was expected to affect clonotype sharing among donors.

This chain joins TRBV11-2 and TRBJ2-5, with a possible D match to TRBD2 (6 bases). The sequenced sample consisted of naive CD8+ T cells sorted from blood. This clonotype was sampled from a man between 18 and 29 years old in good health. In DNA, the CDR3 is TGTGCCAGCCTCTCGGGGGACTACCAAGAGACCCAGTACTTC. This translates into CASLSGDYQETQYF. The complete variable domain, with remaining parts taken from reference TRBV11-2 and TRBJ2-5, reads EAGVAQSPRYKIIEKRQSVAFWCNPISGHATLYWYQQILGQGPKLLIQFQNNGVVDDSQLPKDRFSAERLKGVDSTLKIQPAKLEDSAVYLCASLSGDYQETQYFGPGTRLLVL.